This T cell receptor (beta chain) comes out of a study of shared T cell receptors in the human thymus. Clones were read by immunoSEQ multiplex PCR, and TCRdb kept only the in-frame ones, dropping some. Of roughly 500,000 clones in the sample, about 84% were seen once. V was shortened by 2 bases and J by 4 bases, with 30 bases between the two germline ends. Germline CDR1 and CDR2: MDHEN and SYDVKM. The CDR3 spans 21 residues. In addition, the sample was reused for a study of human thymus T cells.

Source material: thymocytes. The chain uses TRBV28 and TRBJ1-5; D is undetermined. The receptor comes from a boy in the first two years of life with a congenital heart defect. CDR3 bases: TGTGCCAGCAGTTTACCCCTTCCACAGCGGACCACAGTTGTGGGAAATCAGCCCCAGCATTTT. Translation gives CASSLPLPQRTTVVGNQPQHF.